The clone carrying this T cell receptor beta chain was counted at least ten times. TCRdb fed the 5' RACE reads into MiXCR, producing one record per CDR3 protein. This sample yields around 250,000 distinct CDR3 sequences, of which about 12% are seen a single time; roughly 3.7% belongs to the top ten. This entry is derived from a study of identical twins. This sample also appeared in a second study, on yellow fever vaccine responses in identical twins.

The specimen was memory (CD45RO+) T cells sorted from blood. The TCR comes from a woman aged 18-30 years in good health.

The CDR3 reads CATSDPLAGGYNEQFF. The CDR3 nucleotides read TGTGCCACCAGTGATCCACTAGCGGGGGGGTACAATGAGCAGTTCTTC. The gene calls are TRBV24-1 and TRBJ2-1, with 13 bases lining up with TRBD2. CDR3 length: 16 residues. J gave up 4 bases and V 3 bases, and 2 bases lay outside the gene matches. The germline CDR1 and CDR2 sequences are KGHDR and SFDVKD.